This TCR beta chain comes out of a study of control samples from healthy donors and cancer patients. Method: immunoSEQ multiplex PCR; TCRdb's copy keeps in-frame clones and lacks some. The sample lists approximately 120,000 clones, approximately 90% occurring once. The origin of this receptor is a human donor in good health. The donor label of this sample is uncertain. What was sequenced was blood.

In DNA form, the CDR3 reads TGTGCCAGCAGCCCTCAACCGGGGGGAAATAGCAATCAGCCCCAGCATTTT. It is translated as CASSPQPGGNSNQPQHF. The gene calls are TRBV27 and TRBJ1-5; D might be TRBD1 (5 bases). Per germline, CDR1 MNHEY and CDR2 SMNVEV (reference sequence). The V gene lost 6 bases and the J gene lost 0 bases, with 18 bases spanning the gap. The CDR3 runs 17 residues.